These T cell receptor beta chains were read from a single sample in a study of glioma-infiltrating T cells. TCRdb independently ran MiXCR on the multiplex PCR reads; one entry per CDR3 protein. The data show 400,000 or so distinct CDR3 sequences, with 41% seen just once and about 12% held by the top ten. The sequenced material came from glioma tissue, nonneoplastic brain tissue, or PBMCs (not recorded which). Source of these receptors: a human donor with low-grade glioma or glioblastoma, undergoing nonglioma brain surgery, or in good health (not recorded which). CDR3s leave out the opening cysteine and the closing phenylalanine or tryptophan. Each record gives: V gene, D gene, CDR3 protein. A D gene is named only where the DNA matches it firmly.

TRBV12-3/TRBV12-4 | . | ASTLTVEETQY
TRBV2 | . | ASSVANEQF
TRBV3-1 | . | ASSQTPTLSYEQY
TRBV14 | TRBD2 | ASSQDGLAERSGANVLT
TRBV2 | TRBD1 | ASSAQGNSPLH
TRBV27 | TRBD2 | ASRLAGGFYEQY
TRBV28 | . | ASSLWAPPNTEAF
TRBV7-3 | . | ASSSQAWDEQF
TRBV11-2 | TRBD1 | ASSRGTGRPSYEQY
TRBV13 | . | ASSLGRQGREQF
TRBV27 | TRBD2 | ASSLSAGVLNEQF
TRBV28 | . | ASSSLGQLNYNEQF
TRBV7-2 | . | ASSFFMSGDTGYGYT
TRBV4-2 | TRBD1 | ASSQPETGGAETQY
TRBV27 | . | ASSLMGGSTDTQY
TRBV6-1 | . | ASRLEQALGNTEAF
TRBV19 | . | ASHGGIYNEQF
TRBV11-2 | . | ASSPGVVAF
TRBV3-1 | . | ASSPCSVYGYT
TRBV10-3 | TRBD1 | AISGFGGTGGDGNTEAF
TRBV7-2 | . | ASSLGVRATEAF
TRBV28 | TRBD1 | ASSSGQTLYGYT
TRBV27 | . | ASSPPNTRGTDTQY
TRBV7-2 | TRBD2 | ASSSLAGTHEQY
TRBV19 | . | ASSRNWNTEAF
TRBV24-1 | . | ATSDPRGGSGYT
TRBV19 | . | ASSEQGGAYEQY
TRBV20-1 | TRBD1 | SARRTGVGNQPQH
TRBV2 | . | ASSEGRGGHETQY
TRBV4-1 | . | ASSQGRAYEQY
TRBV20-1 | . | SARGREVGTGELF
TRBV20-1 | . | SARKQDNQPQH
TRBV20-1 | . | SASPSTDGPYRCT
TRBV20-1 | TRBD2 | SAAGLAGAAYDEQF
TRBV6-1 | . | ASSFDRRLNTGELF
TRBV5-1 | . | ASSLTSSTDTQY
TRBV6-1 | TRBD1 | ASNGFWTGVSAEQY
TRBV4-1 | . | ASSQVWRSSGANVLT
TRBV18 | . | ASSPGQWNTEAF
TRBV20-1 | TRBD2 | SARPLAGGVSYEQY
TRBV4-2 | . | ASSQTPSSYNEQF
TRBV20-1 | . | SAVLYNEQF
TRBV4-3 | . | ASSQDARMDYGYT
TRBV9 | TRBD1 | ASSVDGRGDSPLH
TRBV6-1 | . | ASTDGPYEQY
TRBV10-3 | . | AISESIGRISGANVLT
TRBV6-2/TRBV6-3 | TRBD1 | AISQYGTANTEAF
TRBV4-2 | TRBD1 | ASSLLGTAYGYT
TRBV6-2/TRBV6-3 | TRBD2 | ASIGSAGVVTIYEQY
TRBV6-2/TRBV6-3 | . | ASSHGVAYEQY
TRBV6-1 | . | AISEPSAGWGRDEQF
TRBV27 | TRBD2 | ATLPPITSGRPRYEQY